This T cell receptor (beta chain) was identified in a study of T-cell memory formation after mild COVID-19. TCRdb used MiXCR to reprocess the 5' RACE reads, holding one entry per CDR3 protein. This table holds roughly 400,000 distinct CDR3 sequences, 18% found once. CDR3 size: 14 residues. The ends were cut back, 6 bases at V and 4 bases at J, with 12 bases in the middle. The germline V gene has CDR1 KGHSH and CDR2 LQKENI. This clonotype was seen many times. Antigen specificity is unknown. Study results and limitations: CD8+ contracting clones occupied EMRA, while CD4+ ones occupied mainly CM and EM.

The material sequenced was PBMCs or a T cell subset sorted from them (not recorded which). The sequence was obtained from a man aged 18-30 years who had mild COVID-19 (a few samples of this study predate the infection). Cell type and time point are not known. The chain is built from TRBV18 and TRBJ2-2; possible D gene TRBD2, 6 bases. DNA for the CDR3: TGTGCCAGCTCGGGGACTCGAAGCACCGGGGAGCTGTTTTTT. This codes for CASSGTRSTGELFF.